The 31 T cell receptor beta chains presented below share a single source sample, sequenced in a study of Graves' ophthalmopathy and Graves' hyperthyroidism. Amplification of the TCR beta CDR3 regions used RNA transcripts (as template). Second-round multiplex PCR followed a first-round RT-PCR using HTBI primers. In TCRdb, the multiplex PCR reads were re-called with MiXCR into one record per CDR3 protein. The sample holds 300,000 to 400,000 distinct CDR3 sequences, roughly 15% seen once. The sequenced material came from peripheral blood. These TCRs come from an adult man with Graves' ophthalmopathy.

V gene TRBV5-5 combines with J gene TRBJ1-4, with TRBD1 matching 10 bases. V trimming: 4 bases; J trimming: 14 bases; junction bases outside the gene matches: 11. The V gene's germline CDR1 is SGHKS and CDR2 YYEKEE (reference sequence). The CDR3 length is 14 residues. The CDR3 DNA reads TGTGCCAGCAGCGACCAGACAGGGGGCTTAGCTCTGTTTTTT. This gives the protein CASSDQTGGLALFF.

This clonotype occurred many times. The chain employs TRBV10-3 and TRBJ1-2; 8 nucleotides agree with TRBD1. Germline CDR1 and CDR2: ENHRY and SYGVKD. Unmatched junction bases numbered 6, after V lost 10 bases and J lost 2 bases. CDR3 length equals 13 residues. CDR3 amino acids: CATQGASNYGYTF. The CDR3 nucleotides are TGTGCCACGCAGGGGGCGTCAAACTATGGCTACACCTTC.

This clonotype was found many times. At one of its ends the junction is not consistent with the germline gene, which may arise from a read error. This chain joins TRBV20-1 and TRBJ1-5; D not resolved. In germline, CDR1 is DFQATT, CDR2 SNEGSKA (reference sequence). The CDR3 is 12 amino acids. The DNA of the CDR3 is TGCAGTGCTGGAGAGACTAATCAGCCCCAGCATTTT. Encoded protein: CSAGETNQPQHF.

This clonotype has just a few counts. It may be a read error: a sequence one base away is much more abundant. The J gene is TRBJ2-3, the V gene TRBV4-3, with 10 bases aligning to TRBD2. In germline, CDR1 is LGHNA, CDR2 YSLEER. The CDR3 runs to 17 residues. The CDR3 DNA is TGCGCCAGCAACCAAGAACCTAGCGGGGGCCCCACAGATACGCAGTATTTT. Translation: CASNQEPSGGPTDTQYF.

This clonotype was observed at least ten times. J is TRBJ2-5 and V is TRBV6-2 or TRBV6-3, with no clear D. Between the trimmed V and J ends, which lost 2 bases and 5 bases, there was a span of 6 bases. Germline V gene data show CDR1 as MNHEY and CDR2 as SVGEGT. CDR3 length: 12 amino acids. As DNA, the CDR3 is TGTGCCAGCAGTTACACCCGGGAGACCCAGTACTTC. It is translated as CASSYTRETQYF.

A remark on this clonotype: This sequence may be a read error, since a much larger clone differs from it by one base. The genes are TRBV12-3 or TRBV12-4 and TRBJ2-7; a possible D gene is TRBD2 (5 bases). The CDR3 spans 12 residues. CDR3 DNA: TGTGCCAGCAATTTAACCGGGAACGAGCAGTACTTC. Amino acids: CASNLTGNEQYF.

The sample holds one count of this clonotype. Its ends do not fully match the called genes, so a read error is possible. This chain links TRBV2 with TRBJ2-7; 7 bases are shared with TRBD2. The CDR3 is 13 residues long. Germline CDR1 reads SNHLY; CDR2 reads FYNNEI. CDR3 loop: CASQSGTGYEQCF. The CDR3 region has the DNA TGTGCCAGCCAAAGCGGGACGGGCTACGAGCAGTGCTTC.

The genes are TRBV12-3 or TRBV12-4 and TRBJ2-4; D gene unclear. CDR3 size: 15 residues. With 2 bases removed from V and 5 bases from J, the gap between germline ends came to 13 bases. The CDR3 nucleotides read TGTGCCAGCAGTTTAAGTCCGGAGAACCAAAACATTCAGTACTTC. It is translated as CASSLSPENQNIQYF.

This rearrangement joins TRBV10-3 to TRBJ2-7; 10 bases align to TRBD1. Per the germline V gene, CDR1 is ENHRY and CDR2 is SYGVKD. J was trimmed by 6 bases and V by 6 bases; bases with no gene match: 8. CDR3 length: 14 amino acids. CDR3 protein: CAISHRQGAAEQYF. The DNA for the CDR3 is TGTGCCATCAGCCATCGACAGGGGGCGGCCGAGCAGTACTTC.

This clonotype was recorded at least ten times. V is TRBV4-2 and J is TRBJ1-5, with D hard to call. V lost 0 bases to trimming and J lost 0 bases, with 18 bases between them. The CDR3 is made up of 19 amino acids. Germline CDR1 and CDR2: LGHNA and YNFKEQ. The CDR3 DNA sequence: TGTGCCAGCAGCCAAGATGTAGCCGGAGACCTGACTAGCAATCAGCCCCAGCATTTT. Translated, it gives CASSQDVAGDLTSNQPQHF.

There are many counts of this clonotype. The rearrangement links TRBV5-1 to TRBJ2-7; 8 positions agree with TRBD2. The CDR3 has 15 residues. Trimming removed 2 bases from V and 2 bases from J; junction bases left unmatched: 6. CDR1 and CDR2 (germline): SGHRS, YFSETQ. As DNA, the CDR3 is TGCGCCAGCAGCTTAGCGGGGGCAGGGGCCTACGAGCAGTACTTC. Its protein product is CASSLAGAGAYEQYF.

This clonotype was found many times. The CDR3 is CSASRQGSRFGEQYF. DNA for the CDR3: TGCAGTGCTAGTCGACAGGGGAGTCGTTTTGGCGAGCAGTACTTC. This chain joins TRBV20-1 and TRBJ2-7, with TRBD1 matching over 8 bases. The length of the CDR3 is 15 residues. The J segment lost 6 bases and the V segment lost 3 bases, leaving 13 bases of the junction unmatched. Germline CDR1 and CDR2: DFQATT and SNEGSKA (reference sequence).

V and J are TRBV10-3 and TRBJ2-2; 7 nucleotides match TRBD1. The V segment lost 10 bases and the J segment 6 bases; nucleotides outside the gene matches: 8. The CDR3 has 13 residues. Germline V gene lookup returns CDR1 ENHRY and CDR2 SYGVKD. CDR3 region: CATEQGVPGELFF. The DNA for the CDR3 is TGTGCCACCGAGCAGGGGGTCCCCGGGGAGCTGTTTTTT.

This clonotype was recorded at least ten times. The V call is TRBV5-1, the J call TRBJ1-1, with 7 bases identical to TRBD1. This CDR3 contains 14 residues. Germline V gene lookup returns CDR1 SGHRS and CDR2 YFSETQ. Trimming cost V 6 bases and J 1 base; bases outside gene matches: 6. The CDR3 nucleotides are TGCGCCAGCATAGAGGGGGCTGCGAACACTGAAGCTTTCTTT. This translates into CASIEGAANTEAFF.

This sequence joins TRBV27 and TRBJ2-5; 9 positions match TRBD1. V dropped 5 bases and J dropped 4; count of bases not matched to a gene: 8. Germline assignment: CDR1 MNHEY and CDR2 SMNVEV (reference sequence). The CDR3 covers 15 residues. The CDR3 loop is CASSPGTGSLETQYF. In DNA, the CDR3 is TGTGCCAGCAGTCCCGGGACAGGGTCCCTAGAGACCCAGTACTTC.

This clonotype was found many times. The chain is built from TRBV12-3 or TRBV12-4 and TRBJ1-1; perhaps TRBD1 as D (6 bases). V dropped 6 bases and J dropped 5 bases, with 16 bases sitting between them. The CDR3 length is 14 residues. DNA of the CDR3: TGTGCCAGCAGCCCAGGGGTTTTAAAAACTGAAGCTTTCTTT. Translated, it gives CASSPGVLKTEAFF.

V is TRBV6-1 and J is TRBJ2-7; 7 positions match TRBD1. The V and J ends lost 6 bases and 2 bases, in that order; junction bases with no gene match: 7. There are 14 residues in the CDR3. In germline, CDR1 is MNHNS, CDR2 SASEGT. The CDR3 DNA is TGTGCCAGCAGAACGACAGGGCGGGCCTACGAGCAGTACTTC. It yields the protein CASRTTGRAYEQYF.

This clonotype was counted at least ten times. The chain links TRBV28 to TRBJ2-7, with D unclear. V lost 5 bases and J 0 bases, leaving 17 bases between the germline ends. CDR1 MDHEN and CDR2 SYDVKM come from the germline V gene. This CDR3 has 16 residues. CDR3 protein: CASSPPSAAGSYEQYF. The CDR3 DNA is TGTGCCAGCAGTCCCCCATCGGCAGCAGGCTCCTACGAGCAGTACTTC.

This clonotype was counted many times. The rearrangement uses TRBV5-8 and TRBJ2-5; 8 nucleotides agree with TRBD2. CDR1 and CDR2 (germline): SGHTS, YDEGEE. Trimming took 4 bases from V and 2 from J; bases not matched to a gene: 4. The CDR3 runs to 14 residues. The CDR3 is CASSDLAGQETQYF. In nucleotides, the CDR3 is TGTGCCAGCAGCGATTTAGCGGGACAAGAGACCCAGTACTTC.

This clonotype has a count of ten or more. The chain employs TRBV6-2 or TRBV6-3 and TRBJ1-2; 8 positions match TRBD1. J lost 5 bases, V lost 5 bases, and 13 bases had no gene match. CDR1 and CDR2 (germline): MNHEY, SVGEGT. The CDR3 has 16 residues. The CDR3 reads CASSTPSPRTGYGYTF. CDR3 DNA: TGTGCCAGCAGTACACCAAGCCCTCGGACAGGGTATGGCTACACCTTC.

This clonotype was observed at least ten times. The V call is TRBV10-3, the J call TRBJ1-5; perhaps TRBD1 as D (6 bases). The CDR3 has 15 residues. Trimming stripped 8 bases from V and 4 bases from J, with 18 bases between. The V gene's germline CDR1 is ENHRY and CDR2 SYGVKD. This CDR3 reads CAIGQTGRGNQPQHF. CDR3 DNA sequence: TGTGCCATCGGGCAAACAGGGAGGGGGAATCAGCCCCAGCATTTT.

This clonotype was seen many times. The chain employs TRBV12-3 or TRBV12-4 and TRBJ2-2; D might be TRBD2 (5 bases). V dropped 2 bases and J dropped 6 bases, with 13 bases sitting between them. This CDR3 contains 15 residues. CDR3: CASSLSSSFPGELFF. In DNA, the CDR3 is TGTGCCAGCAGTTTATCGTCTAGCTTCCCCGGGGAGCTGTTTTTT.

This sequence joins TRBV6-1 and TRBJ2-7; 14 positions agree with TRBD2. This CDR3 has 17 amino acids. Germline lookup yields CDR1 MNHNS and CDR2 SASEGT. V shed 4 bases, J shed 5 bases, and the junction held 10 bases outside the gene matches. DNA for the CDR3: TGTGCCAGCAGTGTAGGACTAGCGGGAGGTCCCGTCGACGAGCAGTACTTC. Translated: CASSVGLAGGPVDEQYF.

The genes are TRBV30 and TRBJ2-7; 9 bases are shared with TRBD1. CDR3 length: 14 amino acids. Losses at the gene ends were 1 base for V and 4 bases for J; bases not matched to a gene: 5. Germline V CDR1 and CDR2: GTSNPN, SVGIG (reference sequence). The CDR3 bases are TGTGCCTGGAGTGACAGGGGGCGCTTATACGAGCAGTACTTC. This sequence encodes CAWSDRGRLYEQYF. The full variable domain, completed using reference TRBV30 and TRBJ2-7, is SQTIHQWPATLVQPVGSPLSLECTVEGTSNPNLYWYRQAAGRGLQLLFYSVGIGQISSEVPQNLSASRPQDRQFILSSKKLLLSDSGFYLCAWSDRGRLYEQYFGPGTRLTVT.

This clonotype was picked up many times. The rearrangement joins TRBV2 to TRBJ2-7, with 11 bases lining up with TRBD2. Germline-derived CDR1 and CDR2 are SNHLY and FYNNEI. V shed 2 bases, J shed 3 bases, and the junction held 3 bases outside the gene matches. This CDR3 is built from 15 residues. The CDR3: CASSELTSGNYEQYF. CDR3 in DNA: TGTGCCAGCAGTGAACTGACTAGCGGGAACTACGAGCAGTACTTC. The full variable domain, with the rest looked up from reference TRBV2 and TRBJ2-7, is EPEVTQTPSHQVTQMGQEVILRCVPISNHLYFYWYRQILGQKVEFLVSFYNNEISEKSEIFDDQFSVERPDGSNFTLKIRSTKLEDSAMYFCASSELTSGNYEQYFGPGTRLTVT.

This clonotype was seen ten or more times. The CDR3 region has the DNA TGCAGCGTTGCATTGCTGCCCCGTACTGAAGCTTTCTTT. As protein: CSVALLPRTEAFF. The rearrangement links TRBV29-1 to TRBJ1-1, with unresolved D. Trimming took off 4 bases at V and 5 bases at J, with 14 bases between the two ends. CDR3 length: 13 residues. Germline V gene data show CDR1 as SQVTM and CDR2 as ANQGSEA. The entire variable domain, with the rest obtained from reference TRBV29-1 and TRBJ1-1, is as follows: SAVISQKPSRDICQRGTSLTIQCQVDSQVTMMFWYRQQPGQSLTLIATANQGSEATYESGFVIDKFPISRPNLTFSTLTVSNMSPEDSSIYLCSVALLPRTEAFFGQGTRLTVV.

J is TRBJ2-7 and V is TRBV6-2 or TRBV6-3; D might be TRBD2 (6 bases). From germline, CDR1 is MNHEY and CDR2 SVGEGT. The CDR3 contains 14 residues. V lost 7 bases and J 2 bases, leaving 15 bases between the germline ends. The CDR3 DNA reads TGTGCCAGCACCGACCCCGGGGGTACCTACGAGCAGTACTTC. This encodes CASTDPGGTYEQYF.

This clonotype was recorded once. V and J are TRBV6-1 and TRBJ2-5, with a tentative D call TRBD2 (6 bases). Germline CDR1 MNHNS, CDR2 SASEGT. CDR3 length equals 14 residues. V was trimmed by 1 base and J by 4 bases, leaving 10 bases between them. CDR3 sequence reads: CASSEGREIETQYF. DNA of the CDR3: TGTGCCAGCAGTGAAGGCCGGGAGATAGAGACCCAGTACTTC.

This clonotype has at least ten counts. In nucleotides, the CDR3 is TGCGCCAGCAGCCCCGTGGTCCGGGTCTATGGCTACACCTTC. Protein: CASSPVVRVYGYTF. V and J are TRBV5-1 and TRBJ1-2; D not certain. In germline, CDR1 is SGHRS, CDR2 YFSETQ. V lost 4 bases and J 4 bases, leaving 14 bases between the germline ends. The CDR3 extends over 14 amino acids.

In this sample, this clonotype turned up many times. The chain combines TRBV7-6 with TRBJ2-5; 10 bases line up with TRBD2. This CDR3 is built from 17 residues. Germline V gene sequence: CDR1 SGHVS, CDR2 FNYEAQ. J lost 3 bases, V lost 5 bases, and 12 bases had no gene match. CDR3 coding DNA: TGTGCCAGCAGCCCCTGGAGGACTAGCGGACAAGAAGAGACCCAGTACTTC. It is translated as CASSPWRTSGQEETQYF.

This clonotype came up a few times. This rearrangement joins TRBV6-2 or TRBV6-3 to TRBJ1-1; a possible D gene is TRBD1 (5 bases). V lost 5 bases and J 0 bases, leaving 13 bases between the germline ends. Germline assignment: CDR1 MNHEY and CDR2 SVGEGT. There are 15 residues in the CDR3. The CDR3 DNA reads TGTGCCAGCAGTACGGGGGGGAGTGTGAACACTGAAGCTTTCTTT. Translated, it gives CASSTGGSVNTEAFF.